This T cell receptor (beta chain) was found in a study of radiotherapy plus CTLA-4 blockade in lung cancer. Findings and limits, study-wide: Early blood T cell clone dynamics reportedly forecast response best, with interferon-beta.

Comments on this clone: The target antigen is unknown.

This CDR3 is 14 amino acids long. Trimming cost V 7 bases and J 0 bases; bases outside gene matches: 4. Germline assignment: CDR1 MGHDK and CDR2 SYGVNS. Clones were sequenced by immunoSEQ multiplex PCR, and TCRdb holds only the in-frame ones, with some missing. The table lists 42,000 or so clones, approximately 75% of them singletons. The sample in question was peripheral blood, obtained from a patient treated with radiotherapy plus ipilimumab. The TCR comes from a human donor with non-small cell lung cancer that progressed on radiotherapy plus ipilimumab. The chain recombines TRBV25-1 with TRBJ1-1, with 8 bases identical to TRBD1. CDR3 sequence: CASIGRGLNTEAFF. For the CDR3, the DNA is TGTGCCAGCATCGGCAGGGGGCTGAACACTGAAGCTTTCTTT.